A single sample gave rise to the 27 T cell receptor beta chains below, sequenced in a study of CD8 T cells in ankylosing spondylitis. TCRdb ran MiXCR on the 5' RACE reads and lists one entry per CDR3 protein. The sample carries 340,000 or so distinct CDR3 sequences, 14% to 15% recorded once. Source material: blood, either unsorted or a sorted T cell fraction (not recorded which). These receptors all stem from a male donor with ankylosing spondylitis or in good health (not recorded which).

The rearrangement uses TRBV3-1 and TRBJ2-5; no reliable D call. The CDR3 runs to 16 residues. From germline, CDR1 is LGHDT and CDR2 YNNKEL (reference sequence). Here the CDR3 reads CASGLVLRRGQETQYF. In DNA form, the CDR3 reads TGTGCTAGTGGTTTGGTGTTGCGTCGAGGACAAGAGACCCAGTACTTC.

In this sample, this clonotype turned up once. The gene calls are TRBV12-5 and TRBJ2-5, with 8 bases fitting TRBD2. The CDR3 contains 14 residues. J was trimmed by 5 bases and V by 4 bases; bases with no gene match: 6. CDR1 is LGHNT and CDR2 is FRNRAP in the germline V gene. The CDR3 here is CASGSTAGVETQYF. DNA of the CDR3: TGTGCTAGTGGTTCCACAGCGGGGGTGGAGACCCAGTACTTC.

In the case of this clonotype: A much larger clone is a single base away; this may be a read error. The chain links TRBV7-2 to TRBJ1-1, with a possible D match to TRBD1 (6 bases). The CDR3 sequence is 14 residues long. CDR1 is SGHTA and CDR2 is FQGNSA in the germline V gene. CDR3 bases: TGTGCCACCAGCTTAAACAGGGTCAACACTGAAGCTTTCTTT. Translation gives CATSLNRVNTEAFF.

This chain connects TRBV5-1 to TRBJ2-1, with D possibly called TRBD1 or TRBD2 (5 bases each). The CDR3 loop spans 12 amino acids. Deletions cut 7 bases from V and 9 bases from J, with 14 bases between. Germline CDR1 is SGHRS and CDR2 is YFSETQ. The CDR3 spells CASVKEGSEQFF. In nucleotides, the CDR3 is TGCGCCAGCGTTAAAGAGGGGAGTGAGCAGTTCTTC.

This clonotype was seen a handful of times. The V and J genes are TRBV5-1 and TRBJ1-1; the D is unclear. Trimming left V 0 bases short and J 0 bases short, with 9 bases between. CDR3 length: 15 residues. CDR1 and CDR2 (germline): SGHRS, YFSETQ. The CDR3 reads CASSLVGEMNTEAFF. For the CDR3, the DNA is TGCGCCAGCAGCTTGGTTGGGGAGATGAACACTGAAGCTTTCTTT.

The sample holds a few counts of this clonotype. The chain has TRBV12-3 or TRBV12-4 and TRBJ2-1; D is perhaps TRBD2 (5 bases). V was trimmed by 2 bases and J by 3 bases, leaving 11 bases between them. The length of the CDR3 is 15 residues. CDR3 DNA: TGTGCCAGCAGTTTACGAGGGTATGACTACAATGAGCAGTTCTTC. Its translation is CASSLRGYDYNEQFF.

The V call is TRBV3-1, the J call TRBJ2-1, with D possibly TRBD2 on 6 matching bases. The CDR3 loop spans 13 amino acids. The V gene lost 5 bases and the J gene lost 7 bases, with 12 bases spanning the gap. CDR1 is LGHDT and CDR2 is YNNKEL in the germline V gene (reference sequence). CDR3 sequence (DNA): TGTGCCAGCAGCAGATTGGAGGGGAATGAGCAGTTCTTC. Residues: CASSRLEGNEQFF.

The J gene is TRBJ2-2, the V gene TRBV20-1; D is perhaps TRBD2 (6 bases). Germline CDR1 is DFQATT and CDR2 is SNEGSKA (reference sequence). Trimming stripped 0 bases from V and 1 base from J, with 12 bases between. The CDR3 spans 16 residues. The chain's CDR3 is CSARDAAGRNTGELFF. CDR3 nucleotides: TGCAGTGCTAGAGATGCGGCGGGGAGGAACACCGGGGAGCTGTTTTTT.

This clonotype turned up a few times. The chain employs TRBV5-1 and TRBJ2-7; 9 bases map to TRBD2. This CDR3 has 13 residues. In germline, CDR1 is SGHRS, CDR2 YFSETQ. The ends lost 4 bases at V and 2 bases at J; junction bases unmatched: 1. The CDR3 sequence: CASSAGGPYEQYF. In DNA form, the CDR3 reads TGCGCCAGCAGCGCGGGAGGGCCCTACGAGCAGTACTTC.

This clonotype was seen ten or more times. The chain's CDR3 is CASSGPLTGSPLHF. CDR3 sequence (DNA): TGTGCCAGCAGTGGCCCTCTTACGGGCTCACCCCTCCACTTT. The chain recombines TRBV25-1 with TRBJ1-6; no clear D gene. Trimming removed 4 bases from V and 10 bases from J, with 14 bases in between. There are 14 residues in the CDR3. Germline V gives CDR1 MGHDK, CDR2 SYGVNS.

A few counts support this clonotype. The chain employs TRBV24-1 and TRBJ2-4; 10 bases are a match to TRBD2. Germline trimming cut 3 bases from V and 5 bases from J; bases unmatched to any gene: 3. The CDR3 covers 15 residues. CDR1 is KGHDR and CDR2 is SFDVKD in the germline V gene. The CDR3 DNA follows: TGTGCCACCAGTGATGACGGACTAGCGGAAAACATTCAGTACTTC. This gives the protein CATSDDGLAENIQYF.

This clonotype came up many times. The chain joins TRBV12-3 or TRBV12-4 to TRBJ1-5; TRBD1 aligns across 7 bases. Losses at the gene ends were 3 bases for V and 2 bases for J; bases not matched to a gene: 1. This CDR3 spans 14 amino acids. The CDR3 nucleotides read TGTGCCAGCAGTTTCGGGACAGGCAATCAGCCCCAGCATTTT. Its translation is CASSFGTGNQPQHF.

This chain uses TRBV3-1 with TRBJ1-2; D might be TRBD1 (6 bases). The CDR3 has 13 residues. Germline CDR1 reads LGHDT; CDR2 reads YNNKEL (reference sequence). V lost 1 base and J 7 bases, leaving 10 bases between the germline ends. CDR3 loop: CASSQVQGGGYTF. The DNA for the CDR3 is TGTGCCAGCAGCCAAGTACAGGGTGGTGGCTACACCTTC.

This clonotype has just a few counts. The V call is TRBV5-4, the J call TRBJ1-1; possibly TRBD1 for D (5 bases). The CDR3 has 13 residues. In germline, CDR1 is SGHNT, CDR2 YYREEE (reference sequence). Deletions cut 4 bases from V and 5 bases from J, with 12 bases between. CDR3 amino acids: CASSPDSKTEAFF. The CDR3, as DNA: TGTGCCAGCAGCCCTGACAGTAAGACTGAAGCTTTCTTT.

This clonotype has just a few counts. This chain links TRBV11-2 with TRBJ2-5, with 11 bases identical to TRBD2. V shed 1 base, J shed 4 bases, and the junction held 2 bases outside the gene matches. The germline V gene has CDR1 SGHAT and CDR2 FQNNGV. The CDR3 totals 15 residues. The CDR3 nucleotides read TGTGCCAGCAGCTTAGTACTAGCGGGAGTAGAGACCCAGTACTTC. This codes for CASSLVLAGVETQYF.

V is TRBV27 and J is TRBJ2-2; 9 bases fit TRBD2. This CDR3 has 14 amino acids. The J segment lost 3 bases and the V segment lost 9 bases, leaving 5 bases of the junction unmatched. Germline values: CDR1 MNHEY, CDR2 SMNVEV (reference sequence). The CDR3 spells CASRGTSHTGELFF. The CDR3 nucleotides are TGTGCCAGTCGGGGGACTAGCCACACCGGGGAGCTGTTTTTT.

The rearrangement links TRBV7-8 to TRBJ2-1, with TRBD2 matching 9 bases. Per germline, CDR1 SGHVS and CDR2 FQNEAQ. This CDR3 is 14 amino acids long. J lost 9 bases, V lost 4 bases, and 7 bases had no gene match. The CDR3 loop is CASSSPVAGAEQFF. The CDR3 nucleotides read TGTGCCAGCAGCTCACCCGTAGCGGGAGCTGAGCAGTTCTTC. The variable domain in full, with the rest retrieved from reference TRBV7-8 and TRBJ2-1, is GAGVSQSPRYKVAKRGQDVALRCDPISGHVSLFWYQQALGQGPEFLTYFQNEAQLDKSGLPSDRFFAERPEGSVSTLKIQRTQQEDSAVYLCASSSPVAGAEQFFGPGTRLTVL.

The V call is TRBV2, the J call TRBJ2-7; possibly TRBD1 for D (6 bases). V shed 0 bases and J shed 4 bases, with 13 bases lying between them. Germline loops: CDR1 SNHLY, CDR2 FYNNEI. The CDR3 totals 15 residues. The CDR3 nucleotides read TGTGCCAGCAGTGAAGCCCCAGGCAGGGGATACGAGCAGTACTTC. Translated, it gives CASSEAPGRGYEQYF.

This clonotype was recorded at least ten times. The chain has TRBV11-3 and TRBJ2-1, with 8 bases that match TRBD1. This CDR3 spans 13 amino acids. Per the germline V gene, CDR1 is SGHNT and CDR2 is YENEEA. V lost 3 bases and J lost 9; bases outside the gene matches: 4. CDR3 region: CASSLQGAREQFF. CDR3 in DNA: TGTGCCAGCAGCTTGCAGGGGGCGCGTGAGCAGTTCTTC.

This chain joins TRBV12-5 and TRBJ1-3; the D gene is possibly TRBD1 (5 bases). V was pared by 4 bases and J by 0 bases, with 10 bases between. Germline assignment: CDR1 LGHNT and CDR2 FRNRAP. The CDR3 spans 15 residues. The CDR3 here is CASGSGATSGNTIYF. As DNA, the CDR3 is TGTGCTAGTGGTTCCGGGGCAACCTCTGGAAACACCATATATTTT.

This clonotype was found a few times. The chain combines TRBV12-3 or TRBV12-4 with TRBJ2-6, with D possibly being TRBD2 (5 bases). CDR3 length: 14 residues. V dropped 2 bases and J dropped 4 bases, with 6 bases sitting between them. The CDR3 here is CASSLREGANVLTF. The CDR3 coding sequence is TGTGCCAGCAGTTTACGGGAAGGGGCCAACGTCCTGACTTTC.

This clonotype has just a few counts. CDR3 residues: CASRNPSGANVLTF. The CDR3 DNA follows: TGCGCCAGCAGAAACCCCTCTGGGGCCAACGTCCTGACTTTC. This chain uses TRBV5-1 with TRBJ2-6; D uncertain. The germline CDR1 and CDR2 sequences are SGHRS and YFSETQ. This CDR3 spans 14 amino acids. Trimming cost V 5 bases and J 0 bases, with 6 bases left between them.

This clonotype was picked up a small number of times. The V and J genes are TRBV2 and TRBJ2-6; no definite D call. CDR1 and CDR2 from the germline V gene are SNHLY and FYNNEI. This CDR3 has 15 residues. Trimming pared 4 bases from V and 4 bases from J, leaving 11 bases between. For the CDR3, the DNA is TGTGCCAGCAGTGGCCCGGGTTCCGGGGCCAACGTCCTGACTTTC. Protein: CASSGPGSGANVLTF.

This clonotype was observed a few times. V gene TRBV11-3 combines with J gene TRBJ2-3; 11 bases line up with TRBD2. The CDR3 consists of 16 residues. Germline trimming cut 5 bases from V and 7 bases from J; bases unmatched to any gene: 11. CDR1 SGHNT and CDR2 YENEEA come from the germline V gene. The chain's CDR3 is CASSTLSGGARNTQYF. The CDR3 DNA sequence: TGTGCCAGCAGCACCCTTAGCGGGGGGGCTCGAAATACGCAGTATTTT.

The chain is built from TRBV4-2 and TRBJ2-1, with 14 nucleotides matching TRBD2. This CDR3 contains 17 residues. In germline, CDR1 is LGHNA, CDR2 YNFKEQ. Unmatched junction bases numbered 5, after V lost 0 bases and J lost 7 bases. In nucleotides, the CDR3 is TGTGCCAGCAGCCAAGATGCGACTAGCGGGGGGGGGAATGAGCAGTTCTTC. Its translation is CASSQDATSGGGNEQFF.

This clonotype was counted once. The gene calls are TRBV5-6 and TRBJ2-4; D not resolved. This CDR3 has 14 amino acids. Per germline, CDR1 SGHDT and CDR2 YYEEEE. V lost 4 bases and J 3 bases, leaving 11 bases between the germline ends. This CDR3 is CASSLGILKNIQYF. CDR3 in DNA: TGTGCCAGCAGCCTTGGGATCCTCAAAAACATTCAGTACTTC.

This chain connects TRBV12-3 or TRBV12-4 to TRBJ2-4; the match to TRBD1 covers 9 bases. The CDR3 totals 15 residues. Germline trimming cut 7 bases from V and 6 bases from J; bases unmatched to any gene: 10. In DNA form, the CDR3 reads TGTGCCAGCACCGCTGAAGGGACAGGGATAAACATTCAGTACTTC. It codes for CASTAEGTGINIQYF.